This T cell receptor (beta chain) was identified in a study of blood T cell repertoires in COVID-19. Across the study: Sites in the United States, Italy and Spain provided acute and convalescent COVID-19 samples.

Germline V gene sequence: CDR1 MNHEY, CDR2 SVGAGI. The CDR3 is 14 amino acids. With 4 bases removed from V and 5 bases from J, the gap between germline ends came to 9 bases. In the authors' methods: How many nucleated cells were present was estimated from reference gene primer amplification. Data came from immunoSEQ multiplex PCR; TCRdb stores just in-frame clones and leaves some out. That table is the source of V, J and clone size, and D and trimming were worked out from the DNA. The table shows 250,000 or so clones, with around 86% occurring only once. The source material was peripheral blood. The origin of this receptor is a woman younger than 45 with active or convalescent COVID-19. The chain links TRBV6-5 to TRBJ1-6; tentative D call: TRBD1 (5 bases). The chain's CDR3 is CASSSEQDNSPLHF. In DNA, the CDR3 is TGTGCCAGCAGTTCAGAACAGGATAATTCACCCCTCCACTTT.